The 13 T cell receptor beta chains in this list originate from one sample, sequenced in a study of CD4 T cells in relation to SARS-CoV-2 and coronaviruses. CD4+ T cells from unexposed donors were obtained before the COVID-19 pandemic (2011-2018). Repertoires were generated with immunoSEQ multiplex PCR, while TCRdb's copy carries only in-frame clones and drops some. The profile shows 60,000 to 75,000 clones, 90% to 95% of them singletons. Sequences were obtained from naive CD4+ T cells from PBMCs. The subset is: naive CD4+ T cells isolated by negative enrichment. These receptor sequences come from a human donor in good health.

The chain is built from TRBV2 and TRBJ2-5; D unclear. The CDR3 extends over 13 amino acids. V lost 5 bases and J 1 base, leaving 8 bases between the germline ends. Germline assignment: CDR1 SNHLY and CDR2 FYNNEI. DNA for the CDR3: TGTGCCAGCAGTCAGGCGGTCCAAGAGACCCAGTACTTC. Encoded protein: CASSQAVQETQYF.

This sequence joins TRBV3-1 (or the pseudogene TRBV3-2) and TRBJ2-2; TRBD2 agrees at 15 bases. The CDR3 extends over 19 amino acids. Germline CDR1 LGHDT, CDR2 YNNKEL (reference sequence). J gave up 0 bases and V 4 bases, and 6 bases lay outside the gene matches. DNA of the CDR3: TGTGCCAGCAGCCCTTGGACTAGCGGGGGGGCGTCGAACACCGGGGAGCTGTTTTTT. Protein sequence: CASSPWTSGGASNTGELFF.

The V call is TRBV10-3, the J call TRBJ2-6, with D uncertain. Germline V gene data show CDR1 as ENHRY and CDR2 as SYGVKD. There are 15 residues in the CDR3. V shed 3 bases and J shed 0 bases, with 6 bases lying between them. The CDR3 nucleotides are TGTGCCATCAGTGAATTTTCCTCTGGGGCCAACGTCCTGACTTTC. Translated, it gives CAISEFSSGANVLTF.

The V and J genes are TRBV20-1 and TRBJ2-7, with 8 bases lining up with TRBD2. Germline V gene sequence: CDR1 DFQATT, CDR2 SNEGSKA (reference sequence). The CDR3 is made up of 14 amino acids. Germline trimming cut 3 bases from V and 5 bases from J; bases unmatched to any gene: 9. The CDR3 coding sequence is TGCAGTGCTAGTCCGGCGGGGGGTTCGCACGAGCAGTACTTC. This codes for CSASPAGGSHEQYF.

The V call is TRBV7-2, the J call TRBJ2-7, with TRBD2 matching over 15 bases. CDR1 and CDR2 (germline): SGHTA, FQGNSA. The CDR3 totals 18 residues. The J segment lost 7 bases and the V segment lost 5 bases, leaving 15 bases of the junction unmatched. The CDR3 loop reads CASSVGLAGGGRYEEQYF. For the CDR3, the DNA is TGTGCCAGCAGCGTTGGACTAGCGGGAGGGGGGAGGTACGAGGAGCAGTACTTC.

This chain uses TRBV11-2 with TRBJ2-1; perhaps TRBD1 as D (6 bases). Trimming left V 3 bases short and J 3 bases short, with 12 bases between. CDR1 and CDR2 from the germline V gene are SGHAT and FQNNGV. The CDR3 is 15 residues long. Here the CDR3 DNA reads TGTGCCAGCAGCTTGGGGCAGGGGAGCTACAATGAGCAGTTCTTC. This gives the protein CASSLGQGSYNEQFF.

The chain combines TRBV7-3 with TRBJ2-2; 8 nucleotides match TRBD2. Germline CDR1 reads SGHTA; CDR2 reads FQGTGA. V was pared by 5 bases and J by 4 bases, with 9 bases of the junction left unmatched. This CDR3 contains 16 residues. CDR3 protein: CASSPPGTRGTGELFF. The CDR3 bases are TGTGCCAGCAGCCCCCCCGGGACTAGAGGCACCGGGGAGCTGTTTTTT.

CDR3 DNA sequence: TGTGCCAGCTCACCTCTTGGGGATACGCAGTATTTT. Protein product: CASSPLGDTQYF. The genes are TRBV18 and TRBJ2-3; D call uncertain. The CDR3 is 12 residues long. Between the trimmed V and J ends, which lost 3 bases and 6 bases, there was a span of 7 bases. The V gene's germline CDR1 is KGHSH and CDR2 LQKENI.

The rearrangement uses TRBV19 and TRBJ2-1; D is perhaps TRBD1 (6 bases). Per germline, CDR1 LNHDA and CDR2 SQIVND (reference sequence). V was cut by 6 bases and J by 6 bases, with 18 bases left in between. The CDR3 runs to 15 residues. CDR3 loop: CASSMGLGQFNEQFF. CDR3 DNA sequence: TGTGCCAGTAGCATGGGCCTTGGACAGTTCAATGAGCAGTTCTTC.

The chain carries TRBV3-1 (or the pseudogene TRBV3-2) and TRBJ2-3; D remains unclear. The V end lost 1 base, the J end lost 1 base, and 9 bases lay between the germline ends. The CDR3 length is 15 residues. Germline lookup yields CDR1 LGHDT and CDR2 YNNKEL (reference sequence). The CDR3 DNA sequence: TGTGCCAGCAGCCAAGCGCCTCTAGGCACAGATACGCAGTATTTT. Protein product: CASSQAPLGTDTQYF.

The CDR3 nucleotides are TGCGCCAGCAGCGGGGGACTAGCGGGTGGTACCCAGTACTTC. Protein product: CASSGGLAGGTQYF. The chain combines TRBV5-1 with TRBJ2-5; 12 bases map to TRBD2. The CDR3 spans 14 residues. V trimming: 4 bases; J trimming: 8 bases; junction bases outside the gene matches: 6. Germline V gene data show CDR1 as SGHRS and CDR2 as YFSETQ.

This clone appeared once. This sequence joins TRBV19 and TRBJ2-7; TRBD1 matches at 8 bases. The CDR3 is 13 amino acids. After removal of 9 bases from V and 2 bases from J, the junction contained 6 bases not matched to a gene. CDR1 and CDR2 (germline): LNHDA, SQIVND (reference sequence). DNA of the CDR3: TGTGCCAGCGGACAGGGTACCACCTACGAGCAGTACTTC. Translated, it gives CASGQGTTYEQYF. The full variable domain, its missing parts supplied by reference TRBV19 and TRBJ2-7, is DGGITQSPKYLFRKEGQNVTLSCEQNLNHDAMYWYRQDPGQGLRLIYYSQIVNDFQKGDIAEGYSVSREKKESFPLTVTSAQKNPTAFYLCASGQGTTYEQYFGPGTRLTVT.

This chain uses TRBV21-1 with TRBJ2-7. TRBV21-1 is described as a pseudogene. CDR3 length equals 16 residues. This CDR3 reads CASSKDNWGRGGEQYF. The CDR3, as DNA: TGTGCCAGCAGCAAAGACAATTGGGGCAGGGGGGGCGAGCAGTACTTC.